Listed below are T cell receptor beta chains from one sample, sequenced in a study of vaccination effects on CD4 cells after COVID-19. This table comes from immunoSEQ multiplex PCR, and its TCRdb copy is limited to in-frame clones, with some not included. The sample includes approximately 38,000 clones, approximately 73% of them seen just once. These receptors have no known antigen. The material sequenced was CD4+ T cells from PBMCs cultured with a peptide pool, taken before COVID-19 vaccination. The receptors stem from a human donor who had a prior SARS-CoV-2 infection. The CDR3 runs from the conserved cysteine through the conserved F or W. The D gene is left open where the match is weak. Where a row states a size, it is once, few, many or the class of an expanded clone; other rows omit it.

j_gene: TRBJ1-2; v_gene: TRBV12-3/TRBV12-4; d_gene: -; abundance: -; CDR3nt: TGTGCCAGCAGTTTAGCTGGTGAATTCTACACCTTC; CDR3aa: CASSLAGEFYTF
j_gene: TRBJ2-7; v_gene: TRBV10-3; d_gene: -; abundance: once; CDR3nt: TGTGCCATCAGTGTCGCGGTGCGCTACGAGCAGTACTTC; CDR3aa: CAISVAVRYEQYF
j_gene: TRBJ2-6; v_gene: TRBV12-3/TRBV12-4; d_gene: -; abundance: -; CDR3nt: TGTGCCAGCCTGTCCTCTGGGGCCAACGTCCTGACTTTC; CDR3aa: CASLSSGANVLTF
j_gene: TRBJ2-7; v_gene: TRBV5-5; d_gene: -; abundance: -; CDR3nt: TGTGCCAGCAGCTGGACCAGACAGTCCTACGAGCAGTACTTC; CDR3aa: CASSWTRQSYEQYF
j_gene: TRBJ1-1; v_gene: TRBV7-2; d_gene: TRBD1; abundance: -; CDR3nt: TGTGCCAGCAGCCTTTATGGGAGGACAGGGGGGACTGAAGCTTTCTTT; CDR3aa: CASSLYGRTGGTEAFF
j_gene: TRBJ1-4; v_gene: TRBV5-1; d_gene: TRBD1; abundance: -; CDR3nt: TGCGCCAGCAGCTTCGGGACAGGGAGGACGACTAATGAAAAACTGTTTTTT; CDR3aa: CASSFGTGRTTNEKLFF
j_gene: TRBJ1-4; v_gene: TRBV5-6; d_gene: -; abundance: -; CDR3nt: TGTGCCAGCAGCTTGGTAGAGGATGAGGAAAAACTGTTTTTT; CDR3aa: CASSLVEDEEKLFF
j_gene: TRBJ1-1; v_gene: TRBV2; d_gene: -; abundance: -; CDR3nt: TGTGCCAGCAGTGAAGATGTACAGGAAGCTTTCTTT; CDR3aa: CASSEDVQEAFF
j_gene: TRBJ1-4; v_gene: TRBV7-8; d_gene: -; abundance: -; CDR3nt: TGTGCCAGCAGCATCAGGGCAGGGGTTGAAAAACTGTTTTTT; CDR3aa: CASSIRAGVEKLFF
j_gene: TRBJ2-7; v_gene: TRBV2; d_gene: -; abundance: -; CDR3nt: TGTGCCAGCTGGGGGAGGAGAGGGCAGTACTTC; CDR3aa: CASWGRRGQYF
j_gene: TRBJ2-3; v_gene: TRBV5-4; d_gene: TRBD2; abundance: -; CDR3nt: TGTGCCAGCAGCGCTTCACTAGCGGGAGGCCCCACAGATACGCAGTATTTT; CDR3aa: CASSASLAGGPTDTQYF
j_gene: TRBJ1-4; v_gene: TRBV2; d_gene: TRBD1; abundance: -; CDR3nt: TGTGCCAGCAGACCGGCCCTCGGGGACAGGGCTGTCGGTACTAATGAAAAACTGTTTTTT; CDR3aa: CASRPALGDRAVGTNEKLFF
j_gene: TRBJ2-7; v_gene: TRBV5-1; d_gene: TRBD2; abundance: -; CDR3nt: TGCGCCAGCAGCTTGGCCGGACTAGCGGGCTACGAGCAGTACTTC; CDR3aa: CASSLAGLAGYEQYF
j_gene: TRBJ1-5; v_gene: TRBV5-6; d_gene: -; abundance: -; CDR3nt: TGTGCCAGCAGCTTGCAGCGATATCAGCCCCAGCATTTT; CDR3aa: CASSLQRYQPQHF
j_gene: TRBJ1-6; v_gene: TRBV2; d_gene: -; abundance: -; CDR3nt: TGTGCCAGCAAAACAGGGTTGCTTGCACCCCTCCACTTT; CDR3aa: CASKTGLLAPLHF
j_gene: TRBJ2-1; v_gene: TRBV5-4; d_gene: TRBD1; abundance: -; CDR3nt: TGTGCCAGCAGTCCAACAGGGGAACGGCGGCAGTTCTTC; CDR3aa: CASSPTGERRQFF
j_gene: TRBJ1-4; v_gene: TRBV4-3; d_gene: -; abundance: once; CDR3nt: TGCGCCAGCAGCCAAGGGTCCGGGGAGGGCGAAAAACTGTTTTTT; CDR3aa: CASSQGSGEGEKLFF
j_gene: TRBJ2-7; v_gene: TRBV7-2; d_gene: TRBD1; abundance: few; CDR3nt: TGTGCCAGCAGCTTACTGGACAGGGCCGGCGAGCAGTACTTC; CDR3aa: CASSLLDRAGEQYF
j_gene: TRBJ1-2; v_gene: TRBV30; d_gene: -; abundance: -; CDR3nt: TGTGCCTGGAGTCCAACAGTTTCCGGCTACACCTTC; CDR3aa: CAWSPTVSGYTF
j_gene: TRBJ1-6; v_gene: TRBV6-2/TRBV6-3; d_gene: -; abundance: few; CDR3nt: TGTGCCAGCAGTTACTCGAAAACCGGGCACCATAATTCACCCCTCCACTTT; CDR3aa: CASSYSKTGHHNSPLHF
j_gene: TRBJ2-7; v_gene: TRBV18; d_gene: TRBD2; abundance: -; CDR3nt: TGTGCCAGCTCACCTCCCGGACTAGCGTATCACGAGCAGTACTTC; CDR3aa: CASSPPGLAYHEQYF
j_gene: TRBJ1-2; v_gene: TRBV7-8; d_gene: -; abundance: -; CDR3nt: TGTGCCAGCAGCGGGGGACATAACTATGGCTACACCTTC; CDR3aa: CASSGGHNYGYTF
j_gene: TRBJ2-3; v_gene: TRBV18; d_gene: -; abundance: -; CDR3nt: TGTGCCAGCTCACCCGCCACAAATACGCAGTATTTT; CDR3aa: CASSPATNTQYF
j_gene: TRBJ1-1; v_gene: TRBV3-1/TRBV3-2; d_gene: -; abundance: -; CDR3nt: TGTGCCAGCAGCCAATGGGGCTACCACACTGAAGCTTTCTTT; CDR3aa: CASSQWGYHTEAFF
j_gene: TRBJ1-1; v_gene: TRBV20-1; d_gene: TRBD1; abundance: -; CDR3nt: TGCAGTGCTAGTTCAGGGGGTAACACTGAAGCTTTCTTT; CDR3aa: CSASSGGNTEAFF
j_gene: TRBJ2-1; v_gene: TRBV18; d_gene: TRBD2; abundance: -; CDR3nt: TGTGCCAGCTCACCACCGGGTCGGGAGGGTGAGCAGTTCTTC; CDR3aa: CASSPPGREGEQFF
j_gene: TRBJ2-7; v_gene: TRBV11-2; d_gene: TRBD2; abundance: -; CDR3nt: TGTGCCAGCAGCCCTCTAGCGGGAGGGGGATTCTACGAGCAGTACTTC; CDR3aa: CASSPLAGGGFYEQYF
j_gene: TRBJ2-3; v_gene: TRBV10-3; d_gene: TRBD2; abundance: few; CDR3nt: TGTGCCATCAGTGAGTCGGGAGGGAGACAGGATACGCAGTATTTT; CDR3aa: CAISESGGRQDTQYF
j_gene: TRBJ1-2; v_gene: TRBV16; d_gene: -; abundance: -; CDR3nt: TGTGCCAGCAGCCAAATCACCTATGGCTACACCTTC; CDR3aa: CASSQITYGYTF
j_gene: TRBJ2-7; v_gene: TRBV18; d_gene: -; abundance: -; CDR3nt: TGTGCCAGCTCACCATTGGACGGTGGTTACGAGCAGTACTTC; CDR3aa: CASSPLDGGYEQYF
j_gene: TRBJ2-5; v_gene: TRBV5-1; d_gene: -; abundance: -; CDR3nt: TGCGCCAGCAGCTTCAGGGTCTTTGGGGAGACCCAGTACTTC; CDR3aa: CASSFRVFGETQYF
j_gene: TRBJ2-1; v_gene: TRBV3-1/TRBV3-2; d_gene: TRBD2; abundance: -; CDR3nt: TGTGCCAGCAGCCAAGATTTAATAGCGGGAGGTGATGAGCAGTTCTTC; CDR3aa: CASSQDLIAGGDEQFF
j_gene: TRBJ2-7; v_gene: TRBV7-2; d_gene: -; abundance: -; CDR3nt: TGTGCCAGCAGCTTAGCGGGAGCTGGAAACGAGCAGTACTTC; CDR3aa: CASSLAGAGNEQYF
j_gene: TRBJ2-2; v_gene: TRBV5-8; d_gene: -; abundance: few; CDR3nt: TGTGCCAGCAGCTTACCTTTCATGTTAGCAGCGAACACCGGGGAGCTGTTTTTT; CDR3aa: CASSLPFMLAANTGELFF
j_gene: TRBJ2-1; v_gene: TRBV6-5; d_gene: TRBD2; abundance: -; CDR3nt: TGTGCCAGCAGCCTTACTAGCGGACACTACAATGAGCAGTTCTTC; CDR3aa: CASSLTSGHYNEQFF
j_gene: TRBJ1-2; v_gene: TRBV7-2; d_gene: -; abundance: -; CDR3nt: TGTGCCAGCAGCCCGGACGGGTTATCTAACTATGGCTACACCTTC; CDR3aa: CASSPDGLSNYGYTF
j_gene: TRBJ2-1; v_gene: TRBV11-2; d_gene: -; abundance: once; CDR3nt: TGTGCCAGCAGCTCGTTAAGCTCCTACAATGAGCAGTTCTTC; CDR3aa: CASSSLSSYNEQFF
j_gene: TRBJ1-2; v_gene: TRBV5-6; d_gene: -; abundance: -; CDR3nt: TGTGCCAGCAGCTTAAGGGGGGTATACGTTTTTGGCTACACCTTC; CDR3aa: CASSLRGVYVFGYTF
j_gene: TRBJ2-1; v_gene: TRBV5-1; d_gene: TRBD2; abundance: -; CDR3nt: TGCGCCAGCAGCCTGGGACTAGCTTTCAATGAGCAGTTCTTC; CDR3aa: CASSLGLAFNEQFF
j_gene: TRBJ1-5; v_gene: TRBV6-1; d_gene: TRBD1; abundance: -; CDR3nt: TGTGCCAGCAGGGAAGACGGGACAGCTAATAGCAATCAGCCCCAGCATTTT; CDR3aa: CASREDGTANSNQPQHF
j_gene: TRBJ2-1; v_gene: TRBV3-1/TRBV3-2; d_gene: -; abundance: -; CDR3nt: TGTGCCAGCAGCCAAGCCAATGAGCAGTTCTTC; CDR3aa: CASSQANEQFF
j_gene: TRBJ1-5; v_gene: TRBV5-5; d_gene: -; abundance: -; CDR3nt: TGTGCCAGCGGGCTCCAGAATCAGCCCCAGCATTTT; CDR3aa: CASGLQNQPQHF
j_gene: TRBJ1-4; v_gene: TRBV6-1; d_gene: TRBD1; abundance: -; CDR3nt: TGTGCCAGCAGTGAATTTGACAGGGGGTGGGATGAAAAACTGTTTTTT; CDR3aa: CASSEFDRGWDEKLFF
j_gene: TRBJ2-1; v_gene: TRBV9; d_gene: -; abundance: -; CDR3nt: TGTGCCAGCAGCCTCGGCCCCTACAATGAGCAGTTCTTC; CDR3aa: CASSLGPYNEQFF